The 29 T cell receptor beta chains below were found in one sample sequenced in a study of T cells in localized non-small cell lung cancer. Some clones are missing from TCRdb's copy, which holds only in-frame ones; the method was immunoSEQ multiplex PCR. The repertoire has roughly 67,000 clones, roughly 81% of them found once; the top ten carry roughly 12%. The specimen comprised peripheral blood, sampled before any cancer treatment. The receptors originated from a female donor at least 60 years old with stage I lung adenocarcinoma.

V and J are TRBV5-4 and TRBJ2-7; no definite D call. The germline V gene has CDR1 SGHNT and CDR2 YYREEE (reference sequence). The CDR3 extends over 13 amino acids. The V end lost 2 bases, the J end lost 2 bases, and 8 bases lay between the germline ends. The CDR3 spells CASSFGSTYEQYF. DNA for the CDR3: TGTGCCAGCAGCTTTGGAAGTACCTACGAGCAGTACTTC. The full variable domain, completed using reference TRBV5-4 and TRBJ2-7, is ETGVTQSPTHLIKTRGQQVTLRCSSQSGHNTVSWYQQALGQGPQFIFQYYREEENGRGNFPPRFSGLQFPNYSSELNVNALELDDSALYLCASSFGSTYEQYFGPGTRLTVT.

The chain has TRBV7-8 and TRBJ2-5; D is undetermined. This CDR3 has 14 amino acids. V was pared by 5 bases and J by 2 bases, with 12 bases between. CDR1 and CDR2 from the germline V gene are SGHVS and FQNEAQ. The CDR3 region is CASSLGPGQETQYF. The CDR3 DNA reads TGTGCCAGCAGCCTCGGGCCCGGGCAAGAGACCCAGTACTTC.

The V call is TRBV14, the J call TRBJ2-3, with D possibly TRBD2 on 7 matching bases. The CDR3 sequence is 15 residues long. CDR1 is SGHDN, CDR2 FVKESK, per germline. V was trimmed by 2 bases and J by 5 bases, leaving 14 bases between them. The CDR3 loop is CASSQYYRGGDTQYF. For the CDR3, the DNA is TGTGCCAGCAGCCAATACTATAGGGGGGGAGATACGCAGTATTTT.

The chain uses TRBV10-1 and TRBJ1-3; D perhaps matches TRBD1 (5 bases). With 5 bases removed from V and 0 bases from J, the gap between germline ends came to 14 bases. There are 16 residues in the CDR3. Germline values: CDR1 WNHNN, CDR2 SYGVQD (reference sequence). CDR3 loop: CASSSGTGGSGNTIYF. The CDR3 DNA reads TGCGCCAGCAGTTCCGGGACGGGGGGCTCTGGAAACACCATATATTTT.

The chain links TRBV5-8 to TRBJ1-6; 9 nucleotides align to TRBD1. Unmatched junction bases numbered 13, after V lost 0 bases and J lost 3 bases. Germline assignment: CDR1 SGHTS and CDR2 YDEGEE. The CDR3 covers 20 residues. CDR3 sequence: CASSLAGTGSILDYNSPLHF. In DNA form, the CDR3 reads TGTGCCAGCAGCTTGGCTGGGACAGGGTCGATCCTGGACTATAATTCACCCCTCCACTTT.

The CDR3 spells CASSLSLNTEAFF. In DNA, the CDR3 is TGTGCCAGCAGTTTATCGCTGAACACTGAAGCTTTCTTT. The chain couples TRBV27 to TRBJ1-1; D is ambiguous. In germline, CDR1 is MNHEY, CDR2 SMNVEV (reference sequence). V gave up 0 bases and J gave up 0 bases, with 2 bases separating them. CDR3 length equals 13 residues.

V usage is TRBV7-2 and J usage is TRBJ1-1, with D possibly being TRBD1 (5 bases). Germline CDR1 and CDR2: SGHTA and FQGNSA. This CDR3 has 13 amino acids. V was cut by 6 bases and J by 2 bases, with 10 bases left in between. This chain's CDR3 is CASSPGPNTEAFF. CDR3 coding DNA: TGTGCCAGCAGTCCGGGGCCCAACACTGAAGCTTTCTTT.

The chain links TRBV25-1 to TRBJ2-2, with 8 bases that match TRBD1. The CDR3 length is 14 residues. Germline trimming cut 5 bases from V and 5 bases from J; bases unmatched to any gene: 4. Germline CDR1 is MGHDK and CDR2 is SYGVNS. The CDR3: CASSHRGDTGELFF. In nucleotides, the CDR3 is TGTGCCAGCAGTCACAGGGGGGATACCGGGGAGCTGTTTTTT. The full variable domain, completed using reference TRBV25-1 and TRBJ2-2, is EADIYQTPRYLVIGTGKKITLECSQTMGHDKMYWYQQDPGMELHLIHYSYGVNSTEKGDLSSESTVSRIRTEHFPLTLESARPSHTSQYLCASSHRGDTGELFFGEGSRLTVL.

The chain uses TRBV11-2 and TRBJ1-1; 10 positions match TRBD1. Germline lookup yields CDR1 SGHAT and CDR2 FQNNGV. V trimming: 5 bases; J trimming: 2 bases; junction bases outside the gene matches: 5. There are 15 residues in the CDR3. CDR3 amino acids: CASSLRDRGNTEAFF. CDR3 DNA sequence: TGTGCCAGCAGCCTACGGGACAGGGGTAACACTGAAGCTTTCTTT.

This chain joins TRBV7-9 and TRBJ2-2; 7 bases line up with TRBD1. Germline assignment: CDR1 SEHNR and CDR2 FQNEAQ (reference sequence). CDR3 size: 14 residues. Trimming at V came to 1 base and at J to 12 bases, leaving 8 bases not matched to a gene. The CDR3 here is CASSLGGPGQKLFF. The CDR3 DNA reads TGTGCCAGCAGCTTAGGCGGCCCGGGACAGAAGCTGTTTTTT.

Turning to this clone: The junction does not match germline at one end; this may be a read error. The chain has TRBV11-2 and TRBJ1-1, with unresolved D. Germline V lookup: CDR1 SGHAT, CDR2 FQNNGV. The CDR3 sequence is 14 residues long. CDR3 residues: CASSPRRTNAEAFF. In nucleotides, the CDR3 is TGTGCCAGCAGCCCACGACGGACGAACGCTGAAGCTTTCTTT.

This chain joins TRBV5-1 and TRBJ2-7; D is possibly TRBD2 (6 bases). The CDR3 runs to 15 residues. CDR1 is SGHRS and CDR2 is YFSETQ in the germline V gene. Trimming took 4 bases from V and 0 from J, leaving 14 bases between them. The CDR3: CASSPGLLSSYEQYF. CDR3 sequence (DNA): TGCGCCAGCAGCCCGGGACTTCTGAGCTCCTACGAGCAGTACTTC.

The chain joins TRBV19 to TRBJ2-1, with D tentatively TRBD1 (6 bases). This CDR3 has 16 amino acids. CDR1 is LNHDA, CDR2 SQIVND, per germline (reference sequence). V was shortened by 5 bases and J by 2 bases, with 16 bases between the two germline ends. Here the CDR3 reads CASSPLGTGTYNEQFF. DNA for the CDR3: TGTGCCAGTAGTCCCCTGGGAACAGGGACCTACAATGAGCAGTTCTTC. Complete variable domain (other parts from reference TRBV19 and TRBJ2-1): DGGITQSPKYLFRKEGQNVTLSCEQNLNHDAMYWYRQDPGQGLRLIYYSQIVNDFQKGDIAEGYSVSREKKESFPLTVTSAQKNPTAFYLCASSPLGTGTYNEQFFGPGTRLTVL.

The DNA of the CDR3 is TGTGCCAGCAGTGGGCAGGGGCTGATCGGTGAGCAGTTCTTC. Translated: CASSGQGLIGEQFF. The V call is TRBV2, the J call TRBJ2-1; D possibly corresponds to TRBD1 (6 bases). This CDR3 contains 14 residues. From germline, CDR1 is SNHLY and CDR2 FYNNEI. V lost 4 bases and J lost 9, with 16 bases in between.

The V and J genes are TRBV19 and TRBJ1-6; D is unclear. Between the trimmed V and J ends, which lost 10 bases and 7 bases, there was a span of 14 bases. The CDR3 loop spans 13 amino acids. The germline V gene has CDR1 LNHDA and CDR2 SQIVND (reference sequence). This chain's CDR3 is CATGGDRNSPLHF. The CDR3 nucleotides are TGTGCCACCGGCGGGGATAGGAATTCACCCCTCCACTTT. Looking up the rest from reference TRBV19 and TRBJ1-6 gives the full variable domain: DGGITQSPKYLFRKEGQNVTLSCEQNLNHDAMYWYRQDPGQGLRLIYYSQIVNDFQKGDIAEGYSVSREKKESFPLTVTSAQKNPTAFYLCATGGDRNSPLHFGNGTRLTVT.

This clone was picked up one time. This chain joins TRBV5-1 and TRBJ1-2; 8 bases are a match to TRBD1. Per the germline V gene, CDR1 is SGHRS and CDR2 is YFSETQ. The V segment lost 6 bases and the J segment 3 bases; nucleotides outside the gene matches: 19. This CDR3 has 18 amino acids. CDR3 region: CASNFLPGGALGYYGYTF. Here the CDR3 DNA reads TGCGCCAGCAACTTCTTACCAGGGGGCGCTTTAGGATACTATGGCTACACCTTC.

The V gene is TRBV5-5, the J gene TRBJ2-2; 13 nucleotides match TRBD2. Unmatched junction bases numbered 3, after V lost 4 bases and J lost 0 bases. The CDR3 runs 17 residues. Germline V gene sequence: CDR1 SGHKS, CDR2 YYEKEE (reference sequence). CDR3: CASSKGLAGTNTGELFF. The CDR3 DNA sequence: TGTGCCAGCAGCAAGGGACTAGCGGGGACGAACACCGGGGAGCTGTTTTTT.

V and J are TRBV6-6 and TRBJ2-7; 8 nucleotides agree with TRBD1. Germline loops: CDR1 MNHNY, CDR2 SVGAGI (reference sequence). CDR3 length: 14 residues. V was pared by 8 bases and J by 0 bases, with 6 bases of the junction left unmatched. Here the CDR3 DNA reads TGTGCCAGCGGGAGACAGGGGAACTCCTACGAGCAGTACTTC. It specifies CASGRQGNSYEQYF.

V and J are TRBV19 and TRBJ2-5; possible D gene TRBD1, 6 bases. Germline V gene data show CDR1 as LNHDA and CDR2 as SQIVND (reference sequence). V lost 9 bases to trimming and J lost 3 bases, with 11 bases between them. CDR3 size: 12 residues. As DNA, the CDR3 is TGTGCCAGCCGGCACAGGGAAGAGACCCAGTACTTC. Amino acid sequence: CASRHREETQYF.

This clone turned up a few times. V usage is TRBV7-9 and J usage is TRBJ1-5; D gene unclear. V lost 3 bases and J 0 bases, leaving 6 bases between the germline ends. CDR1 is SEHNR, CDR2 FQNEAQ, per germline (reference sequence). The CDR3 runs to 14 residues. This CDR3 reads CASSLDGSNQPQHF. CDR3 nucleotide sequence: TGTGCCAGCAGCTTGGACGGTAGCAATCAGCCCCAGCATTTT.

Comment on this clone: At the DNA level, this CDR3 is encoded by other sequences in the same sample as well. DNA for the CDR3: TGCGCCAGCAGCTTGGGGATGAACACTGAAGCTTTCTTT. Its translation is CASSLGMNTEAFF. V gene TRBV5-1 combines with J gene TRBJ1-1; D is undetermined. The CDR3 covers 13 residues. The V gene's germline CDR1 is SGHRS and CDR2 YFSETQ. The V end was cut by 0 bases, the J end by 0 bases, with 3 bases between.

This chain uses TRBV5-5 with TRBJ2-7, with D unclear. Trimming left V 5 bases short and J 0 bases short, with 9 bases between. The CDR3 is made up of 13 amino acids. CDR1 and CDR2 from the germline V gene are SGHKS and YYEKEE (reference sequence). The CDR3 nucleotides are TGTGCCAGCAGTACAGCTAGCTCCTACGAGCAGTACTTC. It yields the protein CASSTASSYEQYF. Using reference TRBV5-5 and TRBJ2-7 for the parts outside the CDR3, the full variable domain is DAGVTQSPTHLIKTRGQQVTLRCSPISGHKSVSWYQQVLGQGPQFIFQYYEKEERGRGNFPDRFSARQFPNYSSELNVNALLLGDSALYLCASSTASSYEQYFGPGTRLTVT.

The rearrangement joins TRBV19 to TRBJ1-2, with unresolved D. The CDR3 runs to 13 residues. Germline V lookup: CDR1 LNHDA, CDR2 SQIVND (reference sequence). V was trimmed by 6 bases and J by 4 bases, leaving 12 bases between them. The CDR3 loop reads CASSMTQSYGYTF. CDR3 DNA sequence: TGTGCCAGTAGCATGACCCAGTCCTATGGCTACACCTTC.

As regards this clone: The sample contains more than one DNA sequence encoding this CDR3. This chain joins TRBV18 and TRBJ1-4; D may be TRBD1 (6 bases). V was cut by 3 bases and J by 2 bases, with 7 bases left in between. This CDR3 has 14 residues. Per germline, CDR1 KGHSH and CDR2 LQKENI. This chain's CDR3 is CASSPTGTNEKLFF. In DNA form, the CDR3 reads TGTGCCAGCTCACCGACAGGTACTAATGAAAAACTGTTTTTT.

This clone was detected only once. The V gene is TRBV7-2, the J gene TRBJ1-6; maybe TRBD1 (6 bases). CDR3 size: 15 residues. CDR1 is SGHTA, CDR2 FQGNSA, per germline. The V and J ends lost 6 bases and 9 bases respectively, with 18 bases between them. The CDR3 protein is CASRRGGGAASPLHF. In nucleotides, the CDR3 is TGTGCCAGCAGAAGAGGAGGGGGTGCCGCTTCACCCCTCCACTTT.

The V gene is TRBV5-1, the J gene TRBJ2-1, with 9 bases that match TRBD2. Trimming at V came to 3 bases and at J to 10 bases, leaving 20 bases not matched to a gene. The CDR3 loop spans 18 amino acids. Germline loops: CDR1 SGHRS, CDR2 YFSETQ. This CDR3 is CASSSLFLGTSFPKEQFF. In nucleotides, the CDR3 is TGCGCCAGCAGCTCACTATTCTTAGGGACTAGCTTTCCCAAAGAGCAGTTCTTC.

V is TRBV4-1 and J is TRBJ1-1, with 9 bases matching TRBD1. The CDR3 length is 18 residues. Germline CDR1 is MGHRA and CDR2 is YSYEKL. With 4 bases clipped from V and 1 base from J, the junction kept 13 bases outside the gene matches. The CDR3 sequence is CASSLLILTGGPNTEAFF. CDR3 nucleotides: TGCGCCAGCAGCCTGCTGATACTGACAGGGGGACCGAACACTGAAGCTTTCTTT.

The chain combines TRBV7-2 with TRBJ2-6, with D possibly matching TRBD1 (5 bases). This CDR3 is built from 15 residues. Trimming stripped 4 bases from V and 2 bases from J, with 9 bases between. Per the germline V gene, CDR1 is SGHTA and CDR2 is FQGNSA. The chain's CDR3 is CASSSAGTGANVLTF. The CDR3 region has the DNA TGTGCCAGCAGCTCAGCAGGGACTGGGGCCAACGTCCTGACTTTC. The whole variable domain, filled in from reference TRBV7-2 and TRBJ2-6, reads GAGVSQSPSNKVTEKGKDVELRCDPISGHTALYWYRQSLGQGLEFLIYFQGNSAPDKSGLPSDRFSAERTGGSVSTLTIQRTQQEDSAVYLCASSSAGTGANVLTFGAGSRLTVL.

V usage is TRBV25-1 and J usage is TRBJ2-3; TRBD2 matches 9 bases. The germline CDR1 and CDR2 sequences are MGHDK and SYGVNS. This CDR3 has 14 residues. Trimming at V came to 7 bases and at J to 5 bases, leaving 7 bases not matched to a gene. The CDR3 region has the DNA TGTGCCAGCACCGTAGCGGGAGTTGGAGATACGCAGTATTTT. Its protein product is CASTVAGVGDTQYF.